This T cell receptor beta chain comes out of a study of shared clonotypes between healthy human individuals. This CDR3 comprises 14 residues. V lost 4 bases and J 5 bases, leaving 14 bases between the germline ends. Germline CDR1 is SGHDN and CDR2 is FVKESK. CD45RO-negative, CCR7-selected cells formed the naive CD8 fraction, which excluded terminally differentiated effector memory CD45RA+ cells. Method: immunoSEQ multiplex PCR; TCRdb's copy keeps in-frame clones and lacks some. Of around 1,900,000 clones listed, about 94% were seen once; the top ten hold more than 1.5%. The chain has TRBV14 and TRBJ1-1, with a weak D call TRBD1 (5 bases). Sequencing was done on a sample of naive CD8+ T cells from PBMCs. This receptor was identified in a man aged 18 to 29 in good health. Some clones in this sample may be carry-over from other donors' samples. The CDR3 loop reads CASSPRTLGTEAFF. The CDR3 bases are TGTGCCAGCAGCCCCAGGACACTCGGTACTGAAGCTTTCTTT.